This TCR beta chain was sequenced during a study of identical twins. MiXCR, run by TCRdb on the 5' RACE reads, gives a single entry per CDR3 protein. The profile shows hundreds of thousands of distinct CDR3 sequences, around 21% of them singletons. Trimming at V came to 4 bases and at J to 0 bases, leaving 11 bases not matched to a gene. This CDR3 is 17 amino acids long. Germline V gene data show CDR1 as ENHRY and CDR2 as SYGVKD. Another study also made use of these data, one on T cells expressing NK-cell markers. That paper adds: In a group of several donors, dominant NKG2C+ clonotypes represented 1.0-7.0% of CD8+ T cells. These clonotypes additionally ranked first within the CD3+CD56-NKG2C+ fraction of a few donors.

The sample was PBMCs. This TCR derives from a woman aged 18 to 35 in good health. The chain has TRBV10-3 and TRBJ2-7; 8 bases agree with TRBD2. The DNA of the CDR3 is TGTGCCATCAGTGGCCCTGATATGAGCGGGGGCTCCTACGAGCAGTACTTC. It yields the protein CAISGPDMSGGSYEQYF.